One T cell receptor beta chain is described in this entry. As yet, its antigen is unknown. The unexposed donors gave CD4+ T cells in 2011-2018, prior to COVID-19. CD4+ T cells were isolated from the cells after around eleven days of culture. Testing used SARS-CoV-2 S/N and four cold-coronavirus spikes on unexposed-donor CD4+ T cells, cells permitting. The sample originates from a study of CD4 T cells in relation to SARS-CoV-2 and coronaviruses. Study-level information: PBMCs were cultured with antigen for nine to eleven days before TCR beta sequencing.

Clones were sequenced by immunoSEQ multiplex PCR, and TCRdb holds only the in-frame ones, with some missing. The sample lists tens of thousands of clones, roughly 80% occurring once. Study-wide findings and caveats: Each donor contributed either pre-pandemic or post-infection samples, not both. Compared with monoreactive clones, crossreactive clones showed significantly weaker SARS-CoV-2 expansion.

With 0 bases removed from V and 3 bases from J, the gap between germline ends came to 9 bases. The germline V gene has CDR1 ENHRY and CDR2 SYGVKD. The length of the CDR3 is 15 residues. The sample was CD4+ T cells from PBMCs, cultured in vitro. The sequence was obtained from a human donor in good health. This rearrangement joins TRBV10-3 to TRBJ2-1; maybe TRBD2 (6 bases). Written as DNA, the CDR3 is TGTGCCATCAGTGAGTCTTCCGGGAGCTACAATGAGCAGTTCTTC. As protein: CAISESSGSYNEQFF.